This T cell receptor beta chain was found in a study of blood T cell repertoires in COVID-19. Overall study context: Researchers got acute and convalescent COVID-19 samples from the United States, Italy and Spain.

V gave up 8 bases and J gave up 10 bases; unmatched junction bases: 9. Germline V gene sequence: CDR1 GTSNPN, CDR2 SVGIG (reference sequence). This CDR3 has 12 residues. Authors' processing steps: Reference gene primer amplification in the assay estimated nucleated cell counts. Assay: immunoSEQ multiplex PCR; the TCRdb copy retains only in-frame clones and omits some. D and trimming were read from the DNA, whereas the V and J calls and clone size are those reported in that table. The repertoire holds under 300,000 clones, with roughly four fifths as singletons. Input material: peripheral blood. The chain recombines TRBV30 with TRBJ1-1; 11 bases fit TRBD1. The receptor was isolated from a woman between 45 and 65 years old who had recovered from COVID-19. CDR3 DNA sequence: TGTGCCGGGGACAGGGGGGTGTTGCGAGCTTTCTTT. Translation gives CAGDRGVLRAFF.